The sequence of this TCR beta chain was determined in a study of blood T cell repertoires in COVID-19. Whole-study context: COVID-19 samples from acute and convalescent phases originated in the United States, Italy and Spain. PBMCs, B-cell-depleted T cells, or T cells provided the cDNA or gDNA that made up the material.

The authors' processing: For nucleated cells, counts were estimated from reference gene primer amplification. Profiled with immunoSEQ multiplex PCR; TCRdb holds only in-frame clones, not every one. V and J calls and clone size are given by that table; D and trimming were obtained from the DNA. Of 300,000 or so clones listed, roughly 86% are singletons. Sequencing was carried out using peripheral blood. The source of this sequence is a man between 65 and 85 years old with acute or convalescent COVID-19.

The CDR3 DNA reads as TGTGCCAGCAGTGGACCGGGGGGGATCGGGGAGCTGTTTTTT. As protein: CASSGPGGIGELFF. The gene calls are TRBV25-1 and TRBJ2-2, with 8 bases aligning to TRBD2. V lost 4 bases and J lost 7; bases outside the gene matches: 5. CDR1 is MGHDK, CDR2 SYGVNS, per germline. The CDR3 loop spans 14 amino acids.